The 3 T cell receptor beta chains below come from one sample, sequenced in a study of identical twins. MiXCR, applied by TCRdb to the 5' RACE reads, yields one record per CDR3 protein. In the table there are about 530,000 distinct CDR3 sequences, nearly 15% of which are singletons. These data also formed part of another study, on yellow fever vaccine responses in identical twins.

The sequenced sample consisted of CD4+ T cells sorted from blood. The receptors come from a young woman in good health.

This clonotype was detected a few times. CDR3 DNA sequence: TGTGCCATCAGTAACCAGGGGGAGTACGAGCAGTACGTC. It yields the protein CAISNQGEYEQYV. The genes are TRBV10-3 and TRBJ2-7, with TRBD1 matching 7 bases. V gave up 5 bases and J gave up 4 bases; unmatched junction bases: 5. The CDR3 is 13 amino acids. Germline V gives CDR1 ENHRY, CDR2 SYGVKD.

This clonotype has more than one count but fewer than ten. J is TRBJ1-1 and V is TRBV12-3 or TRBV12-4; D remains ambiguous. V gave up 2 bases and J gave up 2 bases, with 9 bases separating them. The CDR3 has 14 amino acids. The CDR3 DNA sequence: TGTGCCAGCAGTTTATACATACTAAACACTGAAGCTTTCTTT. Protein: CASSLYILNTEAFF.

The chain has TRBV27 and TRBJ2-1, with D unresolved. This CDR3 has 15 residues. From germline, CDR1 is MNHEY and CDR2 SMNVEV (reference sequence). Trimming cost V 6 bases and J 0 bases, with 12 bases left between them. The CDR3 DNA reads as TGTGCCAGCAGCGTCATTGTGAGCTCCTACAATGAGCAGTTCTTC. As protein: CASSVIVSSYNEQFF.